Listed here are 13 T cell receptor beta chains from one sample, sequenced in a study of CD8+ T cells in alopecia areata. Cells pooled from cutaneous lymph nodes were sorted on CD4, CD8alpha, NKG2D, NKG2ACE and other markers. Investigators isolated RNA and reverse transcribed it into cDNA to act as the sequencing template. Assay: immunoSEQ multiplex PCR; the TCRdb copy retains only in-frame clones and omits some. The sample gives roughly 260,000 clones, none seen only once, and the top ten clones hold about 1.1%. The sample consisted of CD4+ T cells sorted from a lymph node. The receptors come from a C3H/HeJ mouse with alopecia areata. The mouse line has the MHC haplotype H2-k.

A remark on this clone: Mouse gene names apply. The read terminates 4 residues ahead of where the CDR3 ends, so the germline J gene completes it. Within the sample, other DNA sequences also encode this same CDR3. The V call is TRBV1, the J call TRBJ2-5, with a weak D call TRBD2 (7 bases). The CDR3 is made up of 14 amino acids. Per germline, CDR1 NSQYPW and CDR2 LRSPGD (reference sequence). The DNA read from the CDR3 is TGCACCTGCAGTGCAGGGGGGGCCGGAGAC. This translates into CTCSAGGAGD. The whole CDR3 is CTCSAGGAGDTQYF.

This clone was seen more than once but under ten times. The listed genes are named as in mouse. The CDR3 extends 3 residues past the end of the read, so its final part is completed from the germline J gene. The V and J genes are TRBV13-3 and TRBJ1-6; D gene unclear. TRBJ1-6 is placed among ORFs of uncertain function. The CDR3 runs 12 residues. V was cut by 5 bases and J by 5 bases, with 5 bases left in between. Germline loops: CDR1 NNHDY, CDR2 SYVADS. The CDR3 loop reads CASSRNNSPLYF. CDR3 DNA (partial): TGTGCCAGCAGCAGAAATAATTCGCCC.

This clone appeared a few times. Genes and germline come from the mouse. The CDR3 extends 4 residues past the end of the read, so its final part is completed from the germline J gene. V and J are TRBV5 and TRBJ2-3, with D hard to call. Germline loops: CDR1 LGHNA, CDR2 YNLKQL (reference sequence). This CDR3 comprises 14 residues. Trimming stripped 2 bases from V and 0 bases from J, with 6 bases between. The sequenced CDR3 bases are TGTGCCAGCAGCCAAAGGTCTAGTGCAGAA. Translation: CASSQRSSAE. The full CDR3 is CASSQRSSAETLYF.

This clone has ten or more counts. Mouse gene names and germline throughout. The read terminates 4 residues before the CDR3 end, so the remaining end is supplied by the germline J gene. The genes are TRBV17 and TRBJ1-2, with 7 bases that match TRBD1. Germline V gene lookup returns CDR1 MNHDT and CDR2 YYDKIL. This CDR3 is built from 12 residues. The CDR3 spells CASSRQGADYTF. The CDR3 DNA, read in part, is TGTGCTAGCAGTAGACAGGGGGCC.

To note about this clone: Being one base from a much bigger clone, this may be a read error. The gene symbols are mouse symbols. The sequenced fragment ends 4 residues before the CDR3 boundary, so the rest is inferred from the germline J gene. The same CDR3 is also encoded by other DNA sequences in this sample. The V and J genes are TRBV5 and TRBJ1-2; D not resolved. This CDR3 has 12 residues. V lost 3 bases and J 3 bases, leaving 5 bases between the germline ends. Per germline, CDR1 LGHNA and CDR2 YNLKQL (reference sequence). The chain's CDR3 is CASSQGDSDYTF. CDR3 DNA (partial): TGTGCCAGCAGCCAGGGAGACTCC.

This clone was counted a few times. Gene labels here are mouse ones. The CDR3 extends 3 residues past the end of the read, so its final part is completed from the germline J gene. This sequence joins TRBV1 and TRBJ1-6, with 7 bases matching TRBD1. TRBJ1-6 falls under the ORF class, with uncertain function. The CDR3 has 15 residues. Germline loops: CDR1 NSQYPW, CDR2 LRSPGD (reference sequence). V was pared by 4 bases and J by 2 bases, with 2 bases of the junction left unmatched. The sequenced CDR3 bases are TGCACCTGCAGTGGAGGGACAGCCTATAATTCGCCC. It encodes CTCSGGTAYNSP. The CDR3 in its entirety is CTCSGGTAYNSPLYF.

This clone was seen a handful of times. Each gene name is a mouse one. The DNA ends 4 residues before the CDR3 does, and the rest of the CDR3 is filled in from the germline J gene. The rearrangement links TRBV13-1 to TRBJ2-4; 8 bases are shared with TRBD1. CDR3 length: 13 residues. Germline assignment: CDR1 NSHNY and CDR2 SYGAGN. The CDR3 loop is CASSPTGGNTLYF. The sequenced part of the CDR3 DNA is TGTGCCAGCAGCCCCACAGGGGGGAAC.

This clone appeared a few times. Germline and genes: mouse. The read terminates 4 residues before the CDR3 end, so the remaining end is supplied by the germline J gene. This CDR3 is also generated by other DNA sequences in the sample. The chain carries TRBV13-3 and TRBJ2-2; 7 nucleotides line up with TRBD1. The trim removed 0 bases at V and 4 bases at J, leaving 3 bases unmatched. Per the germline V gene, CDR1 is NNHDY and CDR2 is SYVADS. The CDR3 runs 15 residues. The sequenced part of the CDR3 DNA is TGTGCCAGCAGTGATGGACAGGGAGGCACCGGG. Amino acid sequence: CASSDGQGGTG. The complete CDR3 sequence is CASSDGQGGTGQLYF. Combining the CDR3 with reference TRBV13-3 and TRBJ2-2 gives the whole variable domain EAAVTQSPRSKVAVTGGKVTLSCHQTNNHDYMYWYRQDTGHGLRLIHYSYVADSTEKGDIPDGYKASRPSQENFSLILELASLSQTAVYFCASSDGQGGTGQLYFGEGSKLTVL.

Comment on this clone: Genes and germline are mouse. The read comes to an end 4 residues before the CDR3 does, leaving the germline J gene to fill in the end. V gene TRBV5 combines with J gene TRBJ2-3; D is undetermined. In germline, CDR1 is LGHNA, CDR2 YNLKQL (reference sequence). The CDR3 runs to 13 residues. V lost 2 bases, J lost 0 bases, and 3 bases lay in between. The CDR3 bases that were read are TGTGCCAGCAGCCAATTTAGTGCAGAA. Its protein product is CASSQFSAE. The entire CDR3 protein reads CASSQFSAETLYF.

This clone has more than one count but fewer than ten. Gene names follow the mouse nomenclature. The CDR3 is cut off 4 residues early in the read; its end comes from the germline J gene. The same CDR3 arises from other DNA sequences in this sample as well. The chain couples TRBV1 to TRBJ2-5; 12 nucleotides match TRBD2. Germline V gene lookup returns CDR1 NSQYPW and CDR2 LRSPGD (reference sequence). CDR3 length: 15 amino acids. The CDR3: CTCSAGLGGGDTQYF. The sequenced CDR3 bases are TGCACCTGCAGTGCGGGACTGGGGGGAGGAGAC.

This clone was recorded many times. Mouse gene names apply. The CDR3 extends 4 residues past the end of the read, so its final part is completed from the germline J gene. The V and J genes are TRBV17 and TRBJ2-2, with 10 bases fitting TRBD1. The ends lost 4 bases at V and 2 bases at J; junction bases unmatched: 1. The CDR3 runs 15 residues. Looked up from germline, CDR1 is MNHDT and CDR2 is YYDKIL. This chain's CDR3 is CASSKGQGNTGQLYF. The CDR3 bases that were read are TGTGCTAGCAGTAAGGGACAGGGGAACACCGGG.

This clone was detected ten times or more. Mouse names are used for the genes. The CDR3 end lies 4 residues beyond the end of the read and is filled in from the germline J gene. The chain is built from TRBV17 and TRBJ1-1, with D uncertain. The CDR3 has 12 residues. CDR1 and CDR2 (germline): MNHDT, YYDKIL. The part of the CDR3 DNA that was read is TGTGCTAGCAGTAGAGATCAAACA. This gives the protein CASSRDQT. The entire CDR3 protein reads CASSRDQTEVFF.

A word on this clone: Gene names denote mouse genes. CDR3 DNA, as far as it was read: TGTGCCAGCAGTGAGAACAGGGTTGGTTCGCCC. This sequence encodes CASSENRVGSP. The entire CDR3 sequence reads CASSENRVGSPLYF. The chain uses TRBV13-1 and TRBJ1-6; D might be TRBD1 (6 bases). The read stops 3 residues short of the end of the CDR3; the missing end is completed from the germline J gene. TRBJ1-6 is labeled an ORF, and its function is uncertain. V was pared by 2 bases and J by 9 bases, with 12 bases between. CDR1 and CDR2 from the germline V gene are NSHNY and SYGAGN. The CDR3 runs 14 residues.